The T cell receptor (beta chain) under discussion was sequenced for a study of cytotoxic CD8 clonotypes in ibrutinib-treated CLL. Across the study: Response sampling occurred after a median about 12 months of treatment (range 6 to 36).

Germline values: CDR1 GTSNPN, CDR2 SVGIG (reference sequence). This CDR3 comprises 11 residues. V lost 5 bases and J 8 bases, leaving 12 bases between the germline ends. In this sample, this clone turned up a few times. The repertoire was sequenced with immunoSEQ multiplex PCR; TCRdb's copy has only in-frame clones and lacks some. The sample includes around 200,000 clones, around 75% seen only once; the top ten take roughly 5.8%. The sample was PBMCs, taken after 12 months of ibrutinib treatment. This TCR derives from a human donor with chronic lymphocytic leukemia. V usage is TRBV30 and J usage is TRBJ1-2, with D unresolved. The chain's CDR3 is CAWARALGYTF. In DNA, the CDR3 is TGTGCCTGGGCGAGGGCCCTCGGCTACACCTTC.